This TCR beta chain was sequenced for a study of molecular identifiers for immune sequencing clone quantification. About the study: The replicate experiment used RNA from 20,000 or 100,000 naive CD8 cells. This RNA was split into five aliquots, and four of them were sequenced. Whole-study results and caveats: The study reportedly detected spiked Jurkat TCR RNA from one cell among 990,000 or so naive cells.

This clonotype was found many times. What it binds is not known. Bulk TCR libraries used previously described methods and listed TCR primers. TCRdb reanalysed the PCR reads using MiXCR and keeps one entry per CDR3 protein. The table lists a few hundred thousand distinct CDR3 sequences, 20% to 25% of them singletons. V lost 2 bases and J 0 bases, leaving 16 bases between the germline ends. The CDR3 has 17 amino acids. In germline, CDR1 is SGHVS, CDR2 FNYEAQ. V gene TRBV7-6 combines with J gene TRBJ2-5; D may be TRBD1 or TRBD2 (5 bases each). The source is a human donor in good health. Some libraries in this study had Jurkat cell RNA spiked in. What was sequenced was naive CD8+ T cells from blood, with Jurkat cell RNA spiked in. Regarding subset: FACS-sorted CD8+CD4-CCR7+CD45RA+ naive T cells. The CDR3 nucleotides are TGTGCCAGCAGCTTATTTCAGGGAGCATCGTACCAAGAGACCCAGTACTTC. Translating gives CASSLFQGASYQETQYF.